A selection of T cell receptor beta chains follows, all from one sample in a study of shared T cell receptors in the human thymus. Some clones are missing from TCRdb's copy, which holds only in-frame ones; the method was immunoSEQ multiplex PCR. Altogether hundreds of thousands of clones are present, about 89% being singletons, with the ten largest covering roughly 0.0094%. These data were likewise used in another study, on human thymus T cells.

The sample consisted of thymocytes. Receptors were obtained from a boy less than two years old with a congenital heart defect. Both conserved end residues are part of each CDR3. D genes are given only for firm matches. Only some rows state a clone size, as once, few, many or a class for expanded clones.

d_call: TRBD1; j_call: TRBJ2-7; v_call: TRBV4-3; clone_size: NA; cdr3_nt: TGCGCCAGCAGCCAAGTTTACGGGACAGGGGGCTGCGAGCAGTACTTC; cdr3_aa: CASSQVYGTGGCEQYF
d_call: NA; j_call: TRBJ2-3; v_call: TRBV27; clone_size: once; cdr3_nt: TGTGCCAGCAGTTTGTCTTGGGTGCTAGCCCTAAGTACAGATACGCAGTATTTT; cdr3_aa: CASSLSWVLALSTDTQYF
d_call: NA; j_call: TRBJ1-2; v_call: TRBV7-9; clone_size: NA; cdr3_nt: TGTGCCAGCAGCCCAAGACAGGACGGTGGCTACACCTTC; cdr3_aa: CASSPRQDGGYTF
d_call: TRBD2; j_call: TRBJ2-1; v_call: TRBV7-6; clone_size: NA; cdr3_nt: TGTGCCAGCAGCTTATGTGAGGGAGGGATCGCCTACAATGAGCAGTTCTTC; cdr3_aa: CASSLCEGGIAYNEQFF
d_call: NA; j_call: TRBJ2-1; v_call: TRBV25-1; clone_size: NA; cdr3_nt: TGTGCCAGCAGTGAAGGGGGCACTGAGCAGTTCTTC; cdr3_aa: CASSEGGTEQFF
d_call: NA; j_call: TRBJ1-3; v_call: TRBV19; clone_size: few; cdr3_nt: TGTGCCAGTAGTACAACAGGGCGCGGAAACACCATATATTTT; cdr3_aa: CASSTTGRGNTIYF
d_call: NA; j_call: TRBJ2-5; v_call: TRBV6-1; clone_size: NA; cdr3_nt: TGTGCCAGCAGTGTAAGCGAGCAGGGGAGTAGTGAGGACCAAGAGACCCAGTACTTC; cdr3_aa: CASSVSEQGSSEDQETQYF
d_call: TRBD2; j_call: TRBJ2-7; v_call: TRBV29-1; clone_size: NA; cdr3_nt: TGCAGCGTTGAAGATAGCGGGAGCGGGGAGGAGGAGCAGTACTTC; cdr3_aa: CSVEDSGSGEEEQYF
d_call: NA; j_call: TRBJ2-5; v_call: TRBV30; clone_size: NA; cdr3_nt: TGTGCCTGGAGTGTACATGAAGCGGTAGGACAAGAGACCCAGTACTTC; cdr3_aa: CAWSVHEAVGQETQYF
d_call: NA; j_call: TRBJ2-7; v_call: TRBV7-8; clone_size: NA; cdr3_nt: TGTGCCAGCAGCCGCAGGTCCAACCCCGCGGGATACGAGCAGTACTTC; cdr3_aa: CASSRRSNPAGYEQYF
d_call: NA; j_call: TRBJ1-1; v_call: TRBV25-1; clone_size: once; cdr3_nt: TGTGCCAGCAGTGCCGATGGGAGGGCCGGGGGGTTGAACACTGAAGCTTTCTTT; cdr3_aa: CASSADGRAGGLNTEAFF
d_call: TRBD2; j_call: TRBJ2-5; v_call: TRBV7-2; clone_size: NA; cdr3_nt: TGTGCCAGCAGCCTACAGCGGACTAGCGCACAGACCCAGTACTTC; cdr3_aa: CASSLQRTSAQTQYF
d_call: NA; j_call: TRBJ2-2; v_call: TRBV7-2; clone_size: NA; cdr3_nt: TGTGCCAGCAGCCAATGCAGTCCGGGACAAACGAACACCGGGGAGCTGTTTTTT; cdr3_aa: CASSQCSPGQTNTGELFF
d_call: NA; j_call: TRBJ1-4; v_call: TRBV14; clone_size: NA; cdr3_nt: TGTGCCAGCAGCCAAGGTGGAGACAGTGATGACGAAAAACTGTTTTTT; cdr3_aa: CASSQGGDSDDEKLFF
d_call: NA; j_call: TRBJ2-1; v_call: TRBV4-3; clone_size: NA; cdr3_nt: TGCGCCAGCAGCCAAGATCCCAGGGGAGAGGGCCCCTACAATGAGCAGTTCTTC; cdr3_aa: CASSQDPRGEGPYNEQFF
d_call: TRBD1; j_call: TRBJ1-5; v_call: TRBV7-8; clone_size: NA; cdr3_nt: TGTGCCAGCAGCTTTTTTGGACAGGGCTTCAATCAGCCCCAGCATTTT; cdr3_aa: CASSFFGQGFNQPQHF
d_call: NA; j_call: TRBJ1-2; v_call: TRBV10-3; clone_size: NA; cdr3_nt: TGTGCCATAGGGGCGTTGGATGGCTACACCTTC; cdr3_aa: CAIGALDGYTF
d_call: NA; j_call: TRBJ2-5; v_call: TRBV6-5; clone_size: NA; cdr3_nt: TGTGCCAGCAGACAGAATTACCAAGAGACCCAGTACTTC; cdr3_aa: CASRQNYQETQYF
d_call: NA; j_call: TRBJ1-3; v_call: TRBV28; clone_size: NA; cdr3_nt: TGTGCCAGCAGTGAAGGGGTCTCGGGAGAGGCAAACACCATATATTTT; cdr3_aa: CASSEGVSGEANTIYF
d_call: TRBD1; j_call: TRBJ1-3; v_call: TRBV7-4; clone_size: NA; cdr3_nt: TGTGCCAGCAGCTTAGAGGGGGCTGGCCGAGGAAACACCATATATTTT; cdr3_aa: CASSLEGAGRGNTIYF